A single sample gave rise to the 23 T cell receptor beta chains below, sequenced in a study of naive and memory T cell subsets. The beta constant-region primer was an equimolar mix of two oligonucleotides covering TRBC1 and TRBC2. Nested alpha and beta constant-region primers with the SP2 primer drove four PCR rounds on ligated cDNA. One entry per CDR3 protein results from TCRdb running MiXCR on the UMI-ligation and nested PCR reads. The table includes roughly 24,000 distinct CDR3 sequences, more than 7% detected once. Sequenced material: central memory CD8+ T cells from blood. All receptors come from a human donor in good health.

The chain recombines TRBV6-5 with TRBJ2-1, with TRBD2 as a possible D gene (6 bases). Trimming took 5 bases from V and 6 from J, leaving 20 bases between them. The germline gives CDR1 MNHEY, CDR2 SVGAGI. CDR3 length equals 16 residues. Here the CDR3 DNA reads TGTGCCAGCAGTAAGACGACTAGTCAAGTTCCCAATGAGCAGTTCTTC. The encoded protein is CASSKTTSQVPNEQFF.

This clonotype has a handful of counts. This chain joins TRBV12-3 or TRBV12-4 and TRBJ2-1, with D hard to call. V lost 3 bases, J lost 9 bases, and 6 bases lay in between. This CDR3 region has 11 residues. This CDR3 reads CASSFSTEQFF. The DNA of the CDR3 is TGTGCCAGCAGTTTTTCGACTGAGCAGTTCTTC.

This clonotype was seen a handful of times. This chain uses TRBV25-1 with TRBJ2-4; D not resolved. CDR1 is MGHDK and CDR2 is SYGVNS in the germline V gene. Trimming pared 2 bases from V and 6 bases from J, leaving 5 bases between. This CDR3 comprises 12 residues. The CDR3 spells CASSEVGNIQYF. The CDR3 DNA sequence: TGTGCCAGCAGTGAAGTGGGAAACATTCAGTACTTC.

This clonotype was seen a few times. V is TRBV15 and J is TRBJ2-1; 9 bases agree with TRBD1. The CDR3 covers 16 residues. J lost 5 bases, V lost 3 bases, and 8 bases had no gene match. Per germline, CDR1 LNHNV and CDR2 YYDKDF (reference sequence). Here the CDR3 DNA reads TGTGCCACCAGCAGGCACAGGGGGCTGAGGGACAATGAGCAGTTCTTC. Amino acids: CATSRHRGLRDNEQFF. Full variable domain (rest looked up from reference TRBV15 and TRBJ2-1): DAMVIQNPRYQVTQFGKPVTLSCSQTLNHNVMYWYQQKSSQAPKLLFHYYDKDFNNEADTPDNFQSRRPNTSFCFLDIRSPGLGDTAMYLCATSRHRGLRDNEQFFGPGTRLTVL.

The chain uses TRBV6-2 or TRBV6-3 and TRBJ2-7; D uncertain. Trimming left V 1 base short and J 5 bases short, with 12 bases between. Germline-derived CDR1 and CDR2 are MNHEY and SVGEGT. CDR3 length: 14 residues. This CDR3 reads CASSYLGMWNEQYF. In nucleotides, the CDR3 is TGTGCCAGCAGTTACTTAGGGATGTGGAACGAGCAGTACTTC.

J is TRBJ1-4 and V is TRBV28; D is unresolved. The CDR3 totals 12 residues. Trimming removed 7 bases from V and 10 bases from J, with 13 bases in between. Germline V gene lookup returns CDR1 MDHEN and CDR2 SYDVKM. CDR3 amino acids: CASTPPRGKLFF. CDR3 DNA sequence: TGTGCCAGCACCCCCCCTCGGGGAAAACTGTTTTTT. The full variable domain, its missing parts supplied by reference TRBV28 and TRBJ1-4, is DVKVTQSSRYLVKRTGEKVFLECVQDMDHENMFWYRQDPGLGLRLIYFSYDVKMKEKGDIPEGYSVSREKKERFSLILESASTNQTSMYLCASTPPRGKLFFGSGTQLSVL.

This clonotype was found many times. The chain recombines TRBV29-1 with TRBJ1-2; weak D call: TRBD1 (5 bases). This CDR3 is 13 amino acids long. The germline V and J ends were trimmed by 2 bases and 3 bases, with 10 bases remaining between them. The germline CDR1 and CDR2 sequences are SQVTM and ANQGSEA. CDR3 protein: CSVETGGDYGYTF. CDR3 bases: TGCAGCGTTGAAACGGGGGGGGACTATGGCTACACCTTC.

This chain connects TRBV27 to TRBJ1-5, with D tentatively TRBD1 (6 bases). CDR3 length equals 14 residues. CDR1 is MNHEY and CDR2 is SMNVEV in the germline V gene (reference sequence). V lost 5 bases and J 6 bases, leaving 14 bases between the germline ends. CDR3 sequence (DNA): TGTGCCAGCAGTCCCACAGGGTTAGGTCAGCCCCAGCATTTT. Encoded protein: CASSPTGLGQPQHF.

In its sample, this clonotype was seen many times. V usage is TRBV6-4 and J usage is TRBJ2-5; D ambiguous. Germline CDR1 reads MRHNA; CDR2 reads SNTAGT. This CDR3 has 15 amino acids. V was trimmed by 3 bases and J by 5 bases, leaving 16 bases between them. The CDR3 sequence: CASSEDGSASETQYF. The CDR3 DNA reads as TGTGCCAGCAGTGAGGACGGGTCAGCTAGTGAGACCCAGTACTTC.

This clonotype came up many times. CDR3 DNA sequence: TGTGCCAGCAGTTACTCTCCCGGGACCGGGGAGCTGTTTTTT. Translation: CASSYSPGTGELFF. The rearrangement uses TRBV6-5 and TRBJ2-2; D remains unclear. The CDR3 is 14 residues long. The V end was cut by 0 bases, the J end by 5 bases, with 7 bases between. Per the germline V gene, CDR1 is MNHEY and CDR2 is SVGAGI.

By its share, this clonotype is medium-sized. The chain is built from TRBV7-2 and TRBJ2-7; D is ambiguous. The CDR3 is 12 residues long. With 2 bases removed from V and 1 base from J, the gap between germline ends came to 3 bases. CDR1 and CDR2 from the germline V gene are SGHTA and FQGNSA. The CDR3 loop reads CASSLTSYEQYF. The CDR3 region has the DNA TGTGCCAGCAGCTTAACGTCCTACGAGCAGTACTTC.

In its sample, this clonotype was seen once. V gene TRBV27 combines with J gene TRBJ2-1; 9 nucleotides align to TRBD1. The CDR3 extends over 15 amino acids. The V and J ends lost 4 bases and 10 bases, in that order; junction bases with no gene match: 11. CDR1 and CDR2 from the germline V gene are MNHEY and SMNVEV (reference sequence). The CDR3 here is CASSWVTGGVGEQFF. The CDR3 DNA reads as TGTGCCAGCAGTTGGGTGACAGGGGGAGTTGGCGAGCAGTTCTTC.

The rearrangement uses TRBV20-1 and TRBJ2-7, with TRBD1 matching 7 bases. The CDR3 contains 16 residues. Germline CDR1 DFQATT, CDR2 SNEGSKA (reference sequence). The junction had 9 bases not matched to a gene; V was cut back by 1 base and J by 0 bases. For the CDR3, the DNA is TGCAGTGCTAGAGGGGTCGGGACAGCGAACTCCTACGAGCAGTACTTC. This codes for CSARGVGTANSYEQYF.

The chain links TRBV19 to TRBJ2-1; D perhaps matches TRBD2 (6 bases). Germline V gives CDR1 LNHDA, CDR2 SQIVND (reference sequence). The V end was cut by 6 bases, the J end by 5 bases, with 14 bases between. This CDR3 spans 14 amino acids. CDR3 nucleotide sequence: TGTGCCAGTAGCCTGGCGGGAAGGAACAATGAGCAGTTCTTC. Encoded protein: CASSLAGRNNEQFF.

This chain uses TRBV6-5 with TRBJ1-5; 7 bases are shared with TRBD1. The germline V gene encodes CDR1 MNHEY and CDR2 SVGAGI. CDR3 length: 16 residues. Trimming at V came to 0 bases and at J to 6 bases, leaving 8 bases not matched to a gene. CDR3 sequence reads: CASSYSAPSGGQPQHF. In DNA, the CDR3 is TGTGCCAGCAGTTACTCGGCCCCCTCAGGGGGTCAGCCCCAGCATTTT.

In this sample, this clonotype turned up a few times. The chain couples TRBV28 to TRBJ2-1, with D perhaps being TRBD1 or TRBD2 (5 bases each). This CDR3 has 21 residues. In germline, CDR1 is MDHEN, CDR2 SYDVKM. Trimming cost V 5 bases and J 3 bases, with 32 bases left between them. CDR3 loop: CASSPPLAFGRVGTVYNEQFF. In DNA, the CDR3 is TGTGCCAGCAGTCCACCCCTAGCCTTCGGCAGGGTGGGGACGGTCTACAATGAGCAGTTCTTC.

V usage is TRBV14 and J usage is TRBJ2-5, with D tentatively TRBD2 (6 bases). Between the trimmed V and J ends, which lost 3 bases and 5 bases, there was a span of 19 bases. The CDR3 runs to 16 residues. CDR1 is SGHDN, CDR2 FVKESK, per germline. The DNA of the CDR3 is TGTGCCAGCAGCCAGGCCCGGGTTAGCGGCCTCGAGACCCAGTACTTC. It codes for CASSQARVSGLETQYF.

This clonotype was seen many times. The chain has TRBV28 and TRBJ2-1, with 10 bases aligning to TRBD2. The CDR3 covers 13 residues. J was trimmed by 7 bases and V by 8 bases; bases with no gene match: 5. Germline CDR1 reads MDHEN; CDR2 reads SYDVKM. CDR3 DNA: TGTGCCAGCCTAGCGGGAGCGCGGAATGAGCAGTTCTTC. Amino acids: CASLAGARNEQFF.

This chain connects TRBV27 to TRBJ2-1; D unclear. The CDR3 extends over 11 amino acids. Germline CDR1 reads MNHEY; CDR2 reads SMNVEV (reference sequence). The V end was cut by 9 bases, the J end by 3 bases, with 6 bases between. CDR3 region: CASRRYNEQFF. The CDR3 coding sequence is TGTGCCAGTCGTCGCTACAATGAGCAGTTCTTC.

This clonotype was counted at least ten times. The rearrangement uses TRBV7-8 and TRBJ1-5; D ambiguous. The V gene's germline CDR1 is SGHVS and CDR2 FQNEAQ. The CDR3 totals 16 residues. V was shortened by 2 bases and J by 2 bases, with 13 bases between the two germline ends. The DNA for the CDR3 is TGTGCCAGCAGCTTAATGGCCGGGTTCGGCAATCAGCCCCAGCATTTT. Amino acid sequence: CASSLMAGFGNQPQHF.

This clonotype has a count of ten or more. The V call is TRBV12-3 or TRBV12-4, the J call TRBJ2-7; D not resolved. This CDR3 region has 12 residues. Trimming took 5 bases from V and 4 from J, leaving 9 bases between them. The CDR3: CASSLGQYEQYF. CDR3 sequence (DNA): TGTGCCAGCAGTCTTGGGCAATACGAGCAGTACTTC.

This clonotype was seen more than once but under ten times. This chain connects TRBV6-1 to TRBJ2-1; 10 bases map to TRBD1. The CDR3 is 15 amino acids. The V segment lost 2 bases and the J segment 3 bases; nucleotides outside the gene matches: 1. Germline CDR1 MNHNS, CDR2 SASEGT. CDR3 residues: CASSERTGGYNEQFF. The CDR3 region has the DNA TGTGCCAGCAGTGAAAGGACAGGGGGCTACAATGAGCAGTTCTTC.

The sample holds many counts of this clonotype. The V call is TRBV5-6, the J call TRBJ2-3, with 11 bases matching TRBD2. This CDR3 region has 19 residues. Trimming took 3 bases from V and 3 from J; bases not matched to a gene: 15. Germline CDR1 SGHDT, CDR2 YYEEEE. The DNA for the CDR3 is TGTGCCAGCAGCTCCCTAATGGTAACTAGCGGGAGTTCAACAGATACGCAGTATTTT. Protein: CASSSLMVTSGSSTDTQYF.